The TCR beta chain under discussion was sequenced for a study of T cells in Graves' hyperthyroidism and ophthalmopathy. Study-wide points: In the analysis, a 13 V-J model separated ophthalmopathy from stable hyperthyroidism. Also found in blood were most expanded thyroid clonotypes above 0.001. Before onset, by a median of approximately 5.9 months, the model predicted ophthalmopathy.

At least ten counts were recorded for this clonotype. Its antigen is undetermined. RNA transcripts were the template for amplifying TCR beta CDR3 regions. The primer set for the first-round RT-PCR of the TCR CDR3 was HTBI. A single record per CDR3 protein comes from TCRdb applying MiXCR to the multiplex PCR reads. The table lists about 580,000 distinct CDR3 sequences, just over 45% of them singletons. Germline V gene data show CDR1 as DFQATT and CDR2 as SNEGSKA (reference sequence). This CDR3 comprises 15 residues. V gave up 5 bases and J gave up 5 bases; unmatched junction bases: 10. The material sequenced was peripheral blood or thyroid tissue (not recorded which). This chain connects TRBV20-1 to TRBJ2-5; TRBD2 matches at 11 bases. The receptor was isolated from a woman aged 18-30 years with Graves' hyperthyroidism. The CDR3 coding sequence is TGCAGTGCTCCCGATAGCGGGAGGGCCCAGGAGACCCAGTACTTC. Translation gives CSAPDSGRAQETQYF.